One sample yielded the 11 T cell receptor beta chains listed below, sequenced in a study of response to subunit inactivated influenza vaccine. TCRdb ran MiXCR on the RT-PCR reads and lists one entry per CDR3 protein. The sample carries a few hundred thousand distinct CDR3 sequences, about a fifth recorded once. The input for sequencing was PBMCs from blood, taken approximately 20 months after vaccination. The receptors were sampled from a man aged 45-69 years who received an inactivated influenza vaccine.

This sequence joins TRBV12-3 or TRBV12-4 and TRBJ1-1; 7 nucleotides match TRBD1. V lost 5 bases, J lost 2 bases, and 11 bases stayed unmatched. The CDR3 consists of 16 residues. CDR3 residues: CASSPYRGRTNTEAFF. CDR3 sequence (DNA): TGTGCCAGCAGTCCTTACAGGGGCAGAACAAACACTGAAGCTTTCTTT.

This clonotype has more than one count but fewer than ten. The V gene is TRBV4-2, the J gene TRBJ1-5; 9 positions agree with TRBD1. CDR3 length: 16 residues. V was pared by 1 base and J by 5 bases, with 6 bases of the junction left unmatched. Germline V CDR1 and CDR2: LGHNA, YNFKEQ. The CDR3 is CASSQGLQGADQPQHF. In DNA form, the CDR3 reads TGTGCCAGCAGCCAAGGTCTACAGGGGGCCGATCAGCCCCAGCATTTT.

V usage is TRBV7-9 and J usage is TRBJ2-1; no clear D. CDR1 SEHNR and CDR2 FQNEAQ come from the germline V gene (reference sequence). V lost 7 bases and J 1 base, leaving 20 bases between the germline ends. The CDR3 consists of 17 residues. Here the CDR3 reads CASIVLNSFPSYNEQFF. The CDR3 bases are TGTGCCAGCATCGTGCTTAACTCGTTCCCATCCTACAATGAGCAGTTCTTC.

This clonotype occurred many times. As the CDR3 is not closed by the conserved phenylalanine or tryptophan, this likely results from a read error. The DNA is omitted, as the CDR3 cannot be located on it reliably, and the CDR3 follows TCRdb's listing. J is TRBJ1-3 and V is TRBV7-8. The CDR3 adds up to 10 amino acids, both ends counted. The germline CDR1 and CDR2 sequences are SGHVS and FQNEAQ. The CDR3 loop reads CASSLSPYGS.

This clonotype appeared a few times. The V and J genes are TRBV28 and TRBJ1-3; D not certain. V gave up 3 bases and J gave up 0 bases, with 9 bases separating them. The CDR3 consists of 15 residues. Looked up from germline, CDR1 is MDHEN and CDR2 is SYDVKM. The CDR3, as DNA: TGTGCCAGCAGTTTCCGCCCAGCCTCTGGAAACACCATATATTTT. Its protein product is CASSFRPASGNTIYF.

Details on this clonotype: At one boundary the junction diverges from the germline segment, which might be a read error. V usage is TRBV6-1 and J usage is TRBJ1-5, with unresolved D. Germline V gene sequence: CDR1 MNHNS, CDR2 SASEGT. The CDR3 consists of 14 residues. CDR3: CASSEVGNNQPQHF. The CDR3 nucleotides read TGTGCCAGCAGCGAAGTGGGGAACAATCAGCCCCAGCATTTT.

The CDR3 sequence: CASSLWGERNTEAFF. The CDR3 DNA reads as TGTGCCAGCAGTTTATGGGGAGAGAGGAACACTGAAGCTTTCTTT. This chain connects TRBV28 to TRBJ1-1, with D uncertain. Per germline, CDR1 MDHEN and CDR2 SYDVKM. Trimming took 0 bases from V and 1 from J, leaving 9 bases between them. CDR3 length equals 15 residues.

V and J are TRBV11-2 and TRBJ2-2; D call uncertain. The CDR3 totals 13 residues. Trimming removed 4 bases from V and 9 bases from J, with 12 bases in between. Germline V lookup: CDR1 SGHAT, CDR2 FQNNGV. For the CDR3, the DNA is TGTGCCAGCAGCTCCTCTTTAGGGCGGGAGCTGTTTTTT. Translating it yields CASSSSLGRELFF.

In nucleotides, the CDR3 is TGTGCCAGCAGTACCGCAGGGTTCTACACCTTC. Translated, it gives CASSTAGFYTF. This chain links TRBV12-3 or TRBV12-4 with TRBJ1-2; tentatively, D is TRBD1 (5 bases). The CDR3 is 11 residues long. V was clipped by 5 bases and J by 10 bases, with 11 bases between them.

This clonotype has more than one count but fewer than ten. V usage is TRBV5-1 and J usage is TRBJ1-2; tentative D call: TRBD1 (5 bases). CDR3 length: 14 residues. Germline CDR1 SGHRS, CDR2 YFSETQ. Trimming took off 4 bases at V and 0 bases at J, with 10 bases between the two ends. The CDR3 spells CASSPGPTNYGYTF. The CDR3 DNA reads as TGCGCCAGCAGCCCGGGACCTACTAACTATGGCTACACCTTC.

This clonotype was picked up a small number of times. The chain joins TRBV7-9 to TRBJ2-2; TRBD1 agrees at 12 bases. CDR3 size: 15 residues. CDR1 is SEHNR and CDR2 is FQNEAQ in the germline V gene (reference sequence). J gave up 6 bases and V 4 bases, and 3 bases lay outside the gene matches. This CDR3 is CASSWGTGGSGELFF. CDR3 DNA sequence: TGTGCCAGCAGCTGGGGGACAGGGGGCTCCGGGGAGCTGTTTTTT.